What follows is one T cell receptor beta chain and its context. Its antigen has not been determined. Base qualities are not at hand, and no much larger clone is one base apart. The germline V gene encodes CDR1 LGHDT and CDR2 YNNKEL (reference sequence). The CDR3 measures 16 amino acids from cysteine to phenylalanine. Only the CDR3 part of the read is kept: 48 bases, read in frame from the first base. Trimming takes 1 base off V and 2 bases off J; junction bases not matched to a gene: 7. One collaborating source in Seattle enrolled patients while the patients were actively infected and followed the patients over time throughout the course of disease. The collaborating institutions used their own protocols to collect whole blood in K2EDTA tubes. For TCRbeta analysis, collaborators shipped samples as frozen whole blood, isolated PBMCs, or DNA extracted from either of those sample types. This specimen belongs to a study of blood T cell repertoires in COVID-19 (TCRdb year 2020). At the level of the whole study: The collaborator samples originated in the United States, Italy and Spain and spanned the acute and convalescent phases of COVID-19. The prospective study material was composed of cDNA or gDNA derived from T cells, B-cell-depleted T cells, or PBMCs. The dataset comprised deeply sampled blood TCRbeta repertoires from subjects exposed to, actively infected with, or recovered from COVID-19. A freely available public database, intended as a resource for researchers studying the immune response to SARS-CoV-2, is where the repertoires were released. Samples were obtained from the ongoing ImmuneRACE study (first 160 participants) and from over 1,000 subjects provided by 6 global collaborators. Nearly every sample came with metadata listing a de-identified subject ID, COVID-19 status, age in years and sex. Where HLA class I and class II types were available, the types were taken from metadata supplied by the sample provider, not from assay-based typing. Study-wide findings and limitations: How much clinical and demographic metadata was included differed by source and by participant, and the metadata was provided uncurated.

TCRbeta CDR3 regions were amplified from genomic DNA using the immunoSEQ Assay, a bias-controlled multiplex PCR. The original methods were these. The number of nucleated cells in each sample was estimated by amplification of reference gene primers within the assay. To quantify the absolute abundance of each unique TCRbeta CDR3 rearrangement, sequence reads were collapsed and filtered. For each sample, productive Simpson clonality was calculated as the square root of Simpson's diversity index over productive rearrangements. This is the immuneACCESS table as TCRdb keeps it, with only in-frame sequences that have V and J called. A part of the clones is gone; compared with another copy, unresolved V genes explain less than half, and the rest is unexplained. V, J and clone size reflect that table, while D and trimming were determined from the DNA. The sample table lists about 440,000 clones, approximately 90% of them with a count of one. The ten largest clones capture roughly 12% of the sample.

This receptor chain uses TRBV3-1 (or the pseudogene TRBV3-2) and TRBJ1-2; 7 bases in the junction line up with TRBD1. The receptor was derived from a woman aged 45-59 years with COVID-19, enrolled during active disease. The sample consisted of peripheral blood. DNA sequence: TGTGCCAGCAGCCAAGGGGGACAGCGACTCAACTATGGCTACACCTTC. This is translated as CASSQGGQRLNYGYTF.